Below are 29 T cell receptor beta chains sequenced from a single sample in a study of OX40 agonist ivuxolimab in advanced cancers. Data came from immunoSEQ multiplex PCR; TCRdb stores just in-frame clones and leaves some out. The repertoire has approximately 130,000 clones, about nine tenths of them found once; the top ten carry 0.85% to 1.4%. Sample: CD4+ or CD8+ T cells sorted from blood, taken in a trial of the OX40 agonist ivuxolimab. The receptors shown here come from an adult with an advanced solid tumor such as melanoma, head and neck, liver or kidney cancer.

The chain recombines TRBV19 with TRBJ2-1, with 7 bases matching TRBD2. Germline V gene data show CDR1 as LNHDA and CDR2 as SQIVND (reference sequence). This CDR3 is built from 14 residues. J was trimmed by 5 bases and V by 2 bases; bases with no gene match: 3. CDR3 DNA: TGTGCCAGTAGTATATGGGGGGGGGACAATGAGCAGTTCTTC. It is translated as CASSIWGGDNEQFF. Variable domain in full (rest from reference TRBV19 and TRBJ2-1): DGGITQSPKYLFRKEGQNVTLSCEQNLNHDAMYWYRQDPGQGLRLIYYSQIVNDFQKGDIAEGYSVSREKKESFPLTVTSAQKNPTAFYLCASSIWGGDNEQFFGPGTRLTVL.

The chain is built from TRBV5-1 and TRBJ2-2; the D gene could be TRBD1 or TRBD2 (5 bases each). V was pared by 6 bases and J by 2 bases, with 11 bases between. CDR3 length equals 14 residues. Germline CDR1 is SGHRS and CDR2 is YFSETQ. CDR3: CASKAGTNTGELFF. CDR3 nucleotide sequence: TGCGCCAGCAAAGCCGGGACCAACACCGGGGAGCTGTTTTTT.

This rearrangement joins TRBV11-3 to TRBJ1-1; TRBD1 matches 11 bases. The germline V gene encodes CDR1 SGHNT and CDR2 YENEEA. This CDR3 has 14 residues. With V trimmed by 4 bases and J by 5 bases, 3 bases remained unmatched. The CDR3: CASSSGTGGTEAFF. In nucleotides, the CDR3 is TGTGCCAGCAGCTCCGGGACAGGGGGGACTGAAGCTTTCTTT.

This clone has just a few counts. Other DNA sequences in the sample encode the same CDR3. This chain links TRBV7-3 with TRBJ2-3, with 8 bases aligning to TRBD1. The CDR3 is 15 residues long. The germline V gene encodes CDR1 SGHTA and CDR2 FQGTGA. Trimming removed 0 bases from V and 3 bases from J; junction bases left unmatched: 2. The CDR3 reads CASSLTGQGTDTQYF. For the CDR3, the DNA is TGTGCCAGCAGCTTAACTGGACAGGGTACAGATACGCAGTATTTT.

This clone has just one count. The chain carries TRBV6-5 and TRBJ2-3; D remains ambiguous. The CDR3 runs to 15 residues. Germline V gene sequence: CDR1 MNHEY, CDR2 SVGAGI. Trimming removed 0 bases from V and 6 bases from J, with 13 bases in between. CDR3 nucleotides: TGTGCCAGCAGTTACTCAGGCCTGATGCTTGATACGCAGTATTTT. As protein: CASSYSGLMLDTQYF.

The chain recombines TRBV14 with TRBJ2-1; D tentatively fits TRBD1 or TRBD2 (5 bases each). This CDR3 has 14 amino acids. Germline V gives CDR1 SGHDN, CDR2 FVKESK. With 1 base removed from V and 4 bases from J, the gap between germline ends came to 8 bases. CDR3 bases: TGTGCCAGCAGCCAAGTGGGACCGTACAATGAGCAGTTCTTC. Its translation: CASSQVGPYNEQFF.

The chain couples TRBV28 to TRBJ1-1; 7 nucleotides line up with TRBD1. The trim removed 11 bases at V and 0 bases at J, leaving 9 bases unmatched. This CDR3 contains 14 residues. Germline V gene lookup returns CDR1 MDHEN and CDR2 SYDVKM. The CDR3 here is CAVRGEFMNTEAFF. The CDR3, as DNA: TGTGCCGTCAGGGGGGAGTTCATGAACACTGAAGCTTTCTTT.

V is TRBV5-1 and J is TRBJ2-1; D is uncertain. The germline V gene encodes CDR1 SGHRS and CDR2 YFSETQ. CDR3 size: 13 residues. V was cut by 4 bases and J by 1 base, with 6 bases left in between. Here the CDR3 DNA reads TGCGCCAGCAGCAAGGCTTCCTACAATGAGCAGTTCTTC. Its translation: CASSKASYNEQFF. Full variable domain (missing parts from reference TRBV5-1 and TRBJ2-1): KAGVTQTPRYLIKTRGQQVTLSCSPISGHRSVSWYQQTPGQGLQFLFEYFSETQRNKGNFPGRFSGRQFSNSRSEMNVSTLELGDSALYLCASSKASYNEQFFGPGTRLTVL.

The chain joins TRBV4-1 to TRBJ2-7; 9 bases map to TRBD2. Germline V gene data show CDR1 as MGHRA and CDR2 as YSYEKL. The CDR3 totals 19 residues. V shed 1 base and J 0 bases; nucleotides not matched to a gene: 13. CDR3 DNA sequence: TGCGCCAGCAGCCAAGGTCTAGCGGGGAAAAGAGGAAGCTCCTACGAGCAGTACTTC. Its protein product is CASSQGLAGKRGSSYEQYF.

This chain links TRBV27 with TRBJ2-1, with 8 nucleotides matching TRBD1. The germline gives CDR1 MNHEY, CDR2 SMNVEV (reference sequence). CDR3 length equals 15 residues. The trim removed 2 bases at V and 2 bases at J, leaving 2 bases unmatched. CDR3 DNA sequence: TGTGCCAGCAGTTTACCAGGGGGCACCTACAATGAGCAGTTCTTC. As protein: CASSLPGGTYNEQFF.

The rearrangement links TRBV28 to TRBJ2-5; 12 nucleotides agree with TRBD2. The end of the DNA is better explained by TRBJ2-7, so the J call may be wrong. Germline CDR1 is MDHEN and CDR2 is SYDVKM. The CDR3 loop spans 14 amino acids. CDR3 nucleotide sequence: TGTGCCAGCCGGACTAGCGGGACTTCCTACGAGCAGTACTTC. The encoded protein is CASRTSGTSYEQYF.

The chain recombines TRBV6-1 with TRBJ2-1, with 7 positions matching TRBD1. The length of the CDR3 is 16 residues. Trimming cost V 0 bases and J 2 bases; bases outside gene matches: 4. Germline V lookup: CDR1 MNHNS, CDR2 SASEGT. DNA of the CDR3: TGTGCCAGCAGTGAAGCGGACAGGATACCCTACAATGAGCAGTTCTTC. Amino acids: CASSEADRIPYNEQFF.

On this clone itself: The sample holds other DNA sequences that translate to the same CDR3. The rearrangement links TRBV4-3 to TRBJ1-4; 10 bases are shared with TRBD1. The germline CDR1 and CDR2 sequences are LGHNA and YSLEER. The CDR3 has 15 amino acids. Unmatched junction bases numbered 0, after V lost 0 bases and J lost 5 bases. CDR3 amino acids: CASSQEGQGNEKLFF. CDR3 bases: TGCGCCAGCAGCCAAGAGGGACAGGGGAATGAAAAACTGTTTTTT.

V is TRBV5-1 and J is TRBJ1-4; D gene unclear. CDR1 is SGHRS, CDR2 YFSETQ, per germline. This CDR3 is 15 amino acids long. V gave up 1 base and J gave up 8 bases, with 15 bases separating them. The CDR3 loop is CASSLTTAVSEKLFF. The DNA of the CDR3 is TGCGCCAGCAGCTTGACTACAGCGGTGAGCGAAAAACTGTTTTTT.

The chain joins TRBV28 to TRBJ2-7; D could derive from TRBD1 or TRBD2 (5 bases each). The V end was cut by 6 bases, the J end by 3 bases, with 21 bases between. Germline-derived CDR1 and CDR2 are MDHEN and SYDVKM. The CDR3 spans 16 residues. This chain's CDR3 is CASSLDGRDLHYEQYF. The CDR3 DNA is TGTGCCAGCAGCCTGGATGGCCGGGACCTCCACTACGAGCAGTACTTC.

The chain links TRBV9 to TRBJ2-3; D is undetermined. Trimming cost V 2 bases and J 5 bases, with 3 bases left between them. This CDR3 spans 11 amino acids. Germline V gene lookup returns CDR1 SGDLS and CDR2 YYNGEE. The CDR3 region has the DNA TGTGCCAGCAGCGTCGAAGATACGCAGTATTTT. It is translated as CASSVEDTQYF.

The CDR3, as DNA: TGTGCCAGCAGCCAAGATCTACCAGGAGCTGGAAACACCATATATTTT. This gives the protein CASSQDLPGAGNTIYF. The rearrangement joins TRBV4-2 to TRBJ1-3; no firm D call. The V and J ends lost 0 bases and 2 bases respectively, with 11 bases between them. The CDR3 has 16 residues. CDR1 LGHNA and CDR2 YNFKEQ come from the germline V gene.

This rearrangement joins TRBV19 to TRBJ1-1; 7 bases map to TRBD1. This CDR3 region has 15 residues. Germline-derived CDR1 and CDR2 are LNHDA and SQIVND (reference sequence). The J segment lost 5 bases and the V segment lost 7 bases, leaving 13 bases of the junction unmatched. Written as DNA, the CDR3 is TGTGCCAGTAACTCACAGGGGCCAGGGTGGACTGAAGCTTTCTTT. This codes for CASNSQGPGWTEAFF.

The rearrangement uses TRBV6-5 and TRBJ1-5; D is uncertain. There are 14 residues in the CDR3. V shed 5 bases and J shed 0 bases, with 8 bases lying between them. Germline V lookup: CDR1 MNHEY, CDR2 SVGAGI. The CDR3 DNA reads as TGTGCCAGCAGTCCTCGGGATAGCAATCAGCCCCAGCATTTT. It yields the protein CASSPRDSNQPQHF.

The chain employs TRBV25-1 and TRBJ2-2; no firm D call. Germline-derived CDR1 and CDR2 are MGHDK and SYGVNS. The length of the CDR3 is 16 residues. V was pared by 1 base and J by 0 bases, with 9 bases between. CDR3 protein: CASSELGTANTGELFF. In nucleotides, the CDR3 is TGTGCCAGCAGTGAATTAGGCACGGCGAACACCGGGGAGCTGTTTTTT. Based on the CDR3 plus reference TRBV25-1 and TRBJ2-2, the full variable domain is EADIYQTPRYLVIGTGKKITLECSQTMGHDKMYWYQQDPGMELHLIHYSYGVNSTEKGDLSSESTVSRIRTEHFPLTLESARPSHTSQYLCASSELGTANTGELFFGEGSRLTVL.

The chain has TRBV5-8 and TRBJ1-2; D gene ambiguous. The CDR3 contains 14 residues. Germline V CDR1 and CDR2: SGHTS, YDEGEE. The V gene lost 0 bases and the J gene lost 1 base, with 7 bases spanning the gap. CDR3 residues: CASSLGQINYGYTF. For the CDR3, the DNA is TGTGCCAGCAGCTTGGGGCAGATTAACTATGGCTACACCTTC.

The chain has TRBV28 and TRBJ2-7; 13 bases map to TRBD2. The CDR3 runs 15 residues. Germline V gene data show CDR1 as MDHEN and CDR2 as SYDVKM. V lost 3 bases, J lost 3 bases, and 2 bases stayed unmatched. CDR3 sequence reads: CASSFRTSGSYEQYF. CDR3 sequence (DNA): TGTGCCAGCAGTTTTCGGACTAGCGGGAGCTACGAGCAGTACTTC.

A remark on this clone: Other DNA sequences in the same sample also yield this CDR3. The J gene is TRBJ2-3, the V gene TRBV29-1; D not resolved. Germline CDR1 SQVTM, CDR2 ANQGSEA. The CDR3 extends over 11 amino acids. V dropped 4 bases and J dropped 7 bases, with 9 bases sitting between them. The CDR3 protein is CSVAEENTQYF. CDR3 nucleotide sequence: TGCAGCGTTGCTGAGGAGAATACGCAGTATTTT.

The gene calls are TRBV4-2 and TRBJ2-2; 7 bases map to TRBD1. V shed 4 bases, J shed 3 bases, and the junction held 8 bases outside the gene matches. The length of the CDR3 is 16 residues. Per germline, CDR1 LGHNA and CDR2 YNFKEQ. CDR3 sequence (DNA): TGTGCCAGCAGCCTGACCCTCGGGACAGACACCGGGGAGCTGTTTTTT. Protein product: CASSLTLGTDTGELFF.

This clone came up many times. The V call is TRBV18, the J call TRBJ1-2; D may be TRBD1 (6 bases). V lost 2 bases and J 5 bases, leaving 9 bases between the germline ends. Germline CDR1 reads KGHSH; CDR2 reads LQKENI. The CDR3 is 13 amino acids. DNA for the CDR3: TGTGCCAGCTCACCAGAGGGGGGTTATGGCTACACCTTC. Protein sequence: CASSPEGGYGYTF. Full variable domain (remainder filled in from reference TRBV18 and TRBJ1-2): NAGVMQNPRHLVRRRGQEARLRCSPMKGHSHVYWYRQLPEEGLKFMVYLQKENIIDESGMPKERFSAEFPKEGPSILRIQQVVRGDSAAYFCASSPEGGYGYTFGSGTRLTVV.

This rearrangement joins TRBV4-1 to TRBJ2-2, with D perhaps TRBD2 (5 bases). CDR1 and CDR2 (germline): MGHRA, YSYEKL. V gave up 3 bases and J gave up 3 bases, with 11 bases separating them. This CDR3 contains 15 residues. This chain's CDR3 is CASSHPSGDTGELFF. For the CDR3, the DNA is TGCGCCAGCAGCCACCCCTCCGGGGACACCGGGGAGCTGTTTTTT.

This chain links TRBV7-2 with TRBJ2-7, with TRBD1 identical over 9 bases. The germline CDR1 and CDR2 sequences are SGHTA and FQGNSA. The J segment lost 3 bases and the V segment lost 5 bases, leaving 8 bases of the junction unmatched. The CDR3 is 15 amino acids. The CDR3 DNA sequence: TGTGCCAGCAGCCCTCGCACAGGGGGCATCTACGAGCAGTACTTC. Translating it yields CASSPRTGGIYEQYF.

This sequence joins TRBV5-1 and TRBJ2-5; the match to TRBD2 covers 11 bases. The junction had 14 bases not matched to a gene; V was cut back by 5 bases and J by 5 bases. This CDR3 has 17 amino acids. Germline CDR1 and CDR2: SGHRS and YFSETQ. The CDR3 loop is CASSRTSGRGTAETQYF. The DNA for the CDR3 is TGCGCCAGCAGTCGCACTAGCGGGAGAGGTACGGCTGAGACCCAGTACTTC.

The rearrangement uses TRBV28 and TRBJ2-7; 8 bases align to TRBD1. The J segment lost 0 bases and the V segment lost 2 bases, leaving 3 bases of the junction unmatched. CDR3 length equals 15 residues. Germline V lookup: CDR1 MDHEN, CDR2 SYDVKM. In nucleotides, the CDR3 is TGTGCCAGCAGTTTAGGACAGGGTCCCTCCTACGAGCAGTACTTC. Translated, it gives CASSLGQGPSYEQYF.